This T cell receptor beta chain was identified during a study of blood T cell repertoires in COVID-19. TCRdb's table, derived via immunoSEQ multiplex PCR, lists solely in-frame clones and lacks some. This sample yields under 200,000 clones, of which roughly 90% are seen a single time; roughly 1.6% belongs to the top ten. CDR3 size: 15 residues. Germline V lookup: CDR1 LNHDA, CDR2 SQIVND (reference sequence). Trimming shortened V by 2 bases and J by 1 base, and 9 bases separated the two germline ends. This clonotype originated in a man between 18 and 35 years old with active or convalescent COVID-19. Sample: peripheral blood. The chain carries TRBV19 and TRBJ1-5; maybe TRBD1 (5 bases). CDR3: CASSIQGKSNQPQHF. The CDR3 DNA follows: TGTGCCAGTAGTATACAGGGTAAGAGCAATCAGCCCCAGCATTTT.